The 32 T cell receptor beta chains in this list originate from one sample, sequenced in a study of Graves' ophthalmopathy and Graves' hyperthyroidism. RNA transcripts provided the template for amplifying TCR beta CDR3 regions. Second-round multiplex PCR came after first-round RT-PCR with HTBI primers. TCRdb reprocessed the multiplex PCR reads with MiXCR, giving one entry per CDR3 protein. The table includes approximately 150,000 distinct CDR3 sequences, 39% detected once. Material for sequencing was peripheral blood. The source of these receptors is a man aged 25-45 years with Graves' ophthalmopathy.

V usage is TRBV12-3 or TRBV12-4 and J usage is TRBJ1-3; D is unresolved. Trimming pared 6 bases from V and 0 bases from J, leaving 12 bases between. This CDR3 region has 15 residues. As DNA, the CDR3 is TGTGCCAGCAGAGACGGACGGAGCTCTGGAAACACCATATATTTT. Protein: CASRDGRSSGNTIYF.

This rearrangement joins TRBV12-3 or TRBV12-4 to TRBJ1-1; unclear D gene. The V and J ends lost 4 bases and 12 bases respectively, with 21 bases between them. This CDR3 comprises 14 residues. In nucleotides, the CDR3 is TGTGCCAGCAGTTCTAAACAAAACACCCGAGACTCTTTCTTT. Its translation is CASSSKQNTRDSFF.

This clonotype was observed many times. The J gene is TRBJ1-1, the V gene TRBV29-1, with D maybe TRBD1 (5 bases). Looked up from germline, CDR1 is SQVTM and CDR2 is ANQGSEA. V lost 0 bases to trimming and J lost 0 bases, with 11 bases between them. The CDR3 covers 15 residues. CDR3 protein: CSVEDFEGLNTEAFF. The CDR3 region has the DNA TGCAGCGTTGAAGATTTTGAGGGACTGAACACTGAAGCTTTCTTT.

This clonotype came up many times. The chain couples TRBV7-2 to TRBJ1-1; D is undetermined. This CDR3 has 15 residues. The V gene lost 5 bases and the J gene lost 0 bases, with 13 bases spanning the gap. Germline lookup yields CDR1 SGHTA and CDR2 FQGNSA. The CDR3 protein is CASSSREGMNTEAFF. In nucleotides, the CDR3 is TGTGCCAGCAGCAGCCGGGAAGGCATGAACACTGAAGCTTTCTTT. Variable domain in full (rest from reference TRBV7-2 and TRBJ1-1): GAGVSQSPSNKVTEKGKDVELRCDPISGHTALYWYRQSLGQGLEFLIYFQGNSAPDKSGLPSDRFSAERTGGSVSTLTIQRTQQEDSAVYLCASSSREGMNTEAFFGQGTRLTVV.

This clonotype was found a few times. The CDR3 nucleotides read TGTGCCAGCAGTGAGTTTGTTCAGCCCCAGCATTTT. Translating gives CASSEFVQPQHF. The chain is built from TRBV6-1 and TRBJ1-5; D gene unclear. The CDR3 has 12 amino acids. The germline V and J ends were trimmed by 3 bases and 6 bases, with 6 bases remaining between them. Germline V gives CDR1 MNHNS, CDR2 SASEGT.

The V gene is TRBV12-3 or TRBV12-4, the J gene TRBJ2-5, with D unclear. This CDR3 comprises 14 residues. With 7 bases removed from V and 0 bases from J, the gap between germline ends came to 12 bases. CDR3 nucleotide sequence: TGTGCCAGCACCTACCCCCTAAACCAAGAGACCCAGTACTTC. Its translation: CASTYPLNQETQYF.

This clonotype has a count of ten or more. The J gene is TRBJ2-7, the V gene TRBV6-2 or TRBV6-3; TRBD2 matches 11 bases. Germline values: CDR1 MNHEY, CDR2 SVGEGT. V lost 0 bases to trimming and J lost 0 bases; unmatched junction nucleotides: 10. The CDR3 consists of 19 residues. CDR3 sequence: CASSYSMWGLAESSYEQYF. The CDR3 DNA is TGTGCCAGCAGTTACTCGATGTGGGGACTAGCGGAAAGCTCCTACGAGCAGTACTTC.

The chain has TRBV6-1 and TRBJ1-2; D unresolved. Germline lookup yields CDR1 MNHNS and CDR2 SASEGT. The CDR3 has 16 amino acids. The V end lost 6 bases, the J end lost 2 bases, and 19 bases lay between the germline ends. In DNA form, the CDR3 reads TGTGCCAGCAGGAAAAATAGACAAGGGCGGAACTATGGCTACACCTTC. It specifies CASRKNRQGRNYGYTF.

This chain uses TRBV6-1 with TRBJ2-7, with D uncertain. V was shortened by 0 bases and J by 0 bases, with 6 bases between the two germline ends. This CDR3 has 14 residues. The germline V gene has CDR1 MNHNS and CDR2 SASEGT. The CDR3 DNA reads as TGTGCCAGCAGTGAAGCTGTGGCCTCCTACGAGCAGTACTTC. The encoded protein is CASSEAVASYEQYF.

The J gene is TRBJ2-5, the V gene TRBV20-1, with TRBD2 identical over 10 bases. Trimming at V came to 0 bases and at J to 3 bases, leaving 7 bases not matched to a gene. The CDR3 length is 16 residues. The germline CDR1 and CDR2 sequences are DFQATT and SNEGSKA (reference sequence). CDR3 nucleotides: TGCAGTGCTAGAGATCAAGCTAGCGGGGGCGAAGAGACCCAGTACTTC. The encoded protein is CSARDQASGGEETQYF.

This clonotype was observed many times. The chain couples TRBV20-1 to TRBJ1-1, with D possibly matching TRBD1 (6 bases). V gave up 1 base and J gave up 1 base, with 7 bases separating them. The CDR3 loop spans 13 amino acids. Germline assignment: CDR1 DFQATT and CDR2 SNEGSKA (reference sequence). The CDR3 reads CSARGTANTEAFF. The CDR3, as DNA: TGCAGTGCTAGAGGGACAGCGAACACTGAAGCTTTCTTT.

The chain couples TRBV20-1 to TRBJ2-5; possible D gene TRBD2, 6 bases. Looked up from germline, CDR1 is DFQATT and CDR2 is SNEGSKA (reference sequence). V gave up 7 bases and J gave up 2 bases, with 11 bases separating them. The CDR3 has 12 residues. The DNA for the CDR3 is TGCAGTGTTTCCGGGGGTCAAGAGACCCAGTACTTC. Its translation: CSVSGGQETQYF.

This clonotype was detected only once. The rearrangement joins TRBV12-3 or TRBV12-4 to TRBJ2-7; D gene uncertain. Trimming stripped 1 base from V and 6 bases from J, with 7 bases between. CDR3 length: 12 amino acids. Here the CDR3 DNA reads TGTGCCAGCAGTTTAGAGGCCGTCGAGCAGTACTTC. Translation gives CASSLEAVEQYF.

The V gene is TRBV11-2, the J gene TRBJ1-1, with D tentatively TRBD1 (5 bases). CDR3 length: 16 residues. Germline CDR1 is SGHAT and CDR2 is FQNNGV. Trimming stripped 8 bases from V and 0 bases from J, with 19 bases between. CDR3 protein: CASAAGNTIMNTEAFF. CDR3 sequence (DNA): TGTGCCAGCGCCGCAGGGAATACAATCATGAACACTGAAGCTTTCTTT.

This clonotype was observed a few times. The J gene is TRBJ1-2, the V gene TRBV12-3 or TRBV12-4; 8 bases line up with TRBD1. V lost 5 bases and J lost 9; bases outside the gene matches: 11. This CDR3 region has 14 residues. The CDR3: CASSGWGQAFSYTF. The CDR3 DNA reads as TGTGCCAGCAGTGGCTGGGGACAGGCCTTTAGCTACACCTTC.

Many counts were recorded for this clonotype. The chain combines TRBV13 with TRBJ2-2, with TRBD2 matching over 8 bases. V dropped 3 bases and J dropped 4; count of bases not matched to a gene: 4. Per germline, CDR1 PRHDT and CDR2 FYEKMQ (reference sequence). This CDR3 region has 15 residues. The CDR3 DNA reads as TGTGCCAGCAGCTTTAGCAGCGGGAGCACCGGGGAGCTGTTTTTT. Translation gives CASSFSSGSTGELFF.

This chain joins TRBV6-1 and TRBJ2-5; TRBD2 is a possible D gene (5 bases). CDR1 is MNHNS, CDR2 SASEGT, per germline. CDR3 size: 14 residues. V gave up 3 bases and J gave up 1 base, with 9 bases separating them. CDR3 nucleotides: TGTGCCAGCAGTGACAGGACTCCCCAAGAGACCCAGTACTTC. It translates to CASSDRTPQETQYF.

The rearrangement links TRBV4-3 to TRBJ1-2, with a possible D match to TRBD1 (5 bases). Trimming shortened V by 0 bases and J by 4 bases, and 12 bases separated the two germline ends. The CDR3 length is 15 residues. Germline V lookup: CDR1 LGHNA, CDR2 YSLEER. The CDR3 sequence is CASSQESQGGYGYTF. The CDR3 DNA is TGCGCCAGCAGCCAAGAGTCCCAGGGCGGCTATGGCTACACCTTC.

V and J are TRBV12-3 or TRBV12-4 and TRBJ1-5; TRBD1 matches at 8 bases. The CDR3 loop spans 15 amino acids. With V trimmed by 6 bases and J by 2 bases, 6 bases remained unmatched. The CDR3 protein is CASRDGQGGNQPQHF. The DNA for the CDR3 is TGTGCCAGCAGAGATGGACAGGGTGGCAATCAGCCCCAGCATTTT.

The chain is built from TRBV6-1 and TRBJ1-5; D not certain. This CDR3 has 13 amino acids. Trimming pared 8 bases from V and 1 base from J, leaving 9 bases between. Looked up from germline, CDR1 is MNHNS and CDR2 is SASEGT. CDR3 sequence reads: CASGVTSNQPQHF. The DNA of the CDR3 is TGTGCCAGCGGGGTTACAAGCAATCAGCCCCAGCATTTT.

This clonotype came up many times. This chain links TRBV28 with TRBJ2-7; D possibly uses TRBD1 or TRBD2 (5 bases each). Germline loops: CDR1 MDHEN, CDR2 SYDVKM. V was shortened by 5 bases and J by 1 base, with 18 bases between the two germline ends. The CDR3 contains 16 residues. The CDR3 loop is CASSPVEGIYSYEQYF. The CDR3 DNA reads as TGTGCCAGCAGTCCAGTTGAGGGGATTTATTCCTACGAGCAGTACTTC. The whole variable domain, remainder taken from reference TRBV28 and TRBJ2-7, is DVKVTQSSRYLVKRTGEKVFLECVQDMDHENMFWYRQDPGLGLRLIYFSYDVKMKEKGDIPEGYSVSREKKERFSLILESASTNQTSMYLCASSPVEGIYSYEQYFGPGTRLTVT.

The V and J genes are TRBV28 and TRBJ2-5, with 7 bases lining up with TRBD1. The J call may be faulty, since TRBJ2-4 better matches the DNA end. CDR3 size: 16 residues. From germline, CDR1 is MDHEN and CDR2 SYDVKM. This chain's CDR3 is CASSLSYRLTGSIQYF. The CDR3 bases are TGTGCCAGCAGTTTATCTTATCGGCTGACAGGGAGCATTCAGTACTTC.

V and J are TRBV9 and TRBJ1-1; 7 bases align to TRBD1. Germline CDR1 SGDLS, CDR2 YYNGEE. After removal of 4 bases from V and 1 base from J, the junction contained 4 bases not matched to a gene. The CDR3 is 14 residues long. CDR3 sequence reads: CASSPGGPNTEAFF. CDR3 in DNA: TGTGCCAGCAGCCCAGGGGGGCCGAACACTGAAGCTTTCTTT.

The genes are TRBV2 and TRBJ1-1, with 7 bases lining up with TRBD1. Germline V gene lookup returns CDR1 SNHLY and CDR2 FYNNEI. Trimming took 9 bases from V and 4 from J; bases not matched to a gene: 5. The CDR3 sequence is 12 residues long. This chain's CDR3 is CASQGETTEAFF. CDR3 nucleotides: TGTGCCAGTCAGGGGGAGACCACTGAAGCTTTCTTT.

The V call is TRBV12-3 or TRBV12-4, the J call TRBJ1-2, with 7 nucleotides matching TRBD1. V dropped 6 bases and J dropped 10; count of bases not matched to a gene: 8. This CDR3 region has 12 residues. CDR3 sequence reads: CASRAADRLYTF. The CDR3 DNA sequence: TGTGCCAGCAGGGCCGCGGACAGGCTCTACACCTTC.

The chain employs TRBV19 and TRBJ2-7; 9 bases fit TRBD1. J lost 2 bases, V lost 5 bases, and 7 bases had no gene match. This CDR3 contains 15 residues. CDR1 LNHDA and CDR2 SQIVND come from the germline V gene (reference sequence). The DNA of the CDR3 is TGTGCCAGTAGTTCACAGGGGGCTTTTGCCTACGAGCAGTACTTC. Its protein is CASSSQGAFAYEQYF. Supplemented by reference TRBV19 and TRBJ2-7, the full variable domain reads DGGITQSPKYLFRKEGQNVTLSCEQNLNHDAMYWYRQDPGQGLRLIYYSQIVNDFQKGDIAEGYSVSREKKESFPLTVTSAQKNPTAFYLCASSSQGAFAYEQYFGPGTRLTVT.

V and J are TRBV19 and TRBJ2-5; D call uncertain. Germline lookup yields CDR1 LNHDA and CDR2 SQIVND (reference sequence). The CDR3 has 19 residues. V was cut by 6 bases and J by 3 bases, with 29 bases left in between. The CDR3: CASSQSGHQIAGLKETQYF. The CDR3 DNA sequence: TGTGCCAGTAGCCAGTCCGGGCATCAGATCGCCGGGCTTAAAGAGACCCAGTACTTC.

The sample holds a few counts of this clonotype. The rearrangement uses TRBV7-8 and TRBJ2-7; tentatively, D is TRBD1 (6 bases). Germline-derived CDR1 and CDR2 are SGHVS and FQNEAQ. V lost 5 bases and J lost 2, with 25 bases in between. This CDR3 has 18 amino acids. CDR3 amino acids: CASSKVQGLDHRAYEQYF. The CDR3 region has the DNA TGTGCCAGCAGCAAAGTACAGGGCCTGGACCACAGGGCCTACGAGCAGTACTTC.

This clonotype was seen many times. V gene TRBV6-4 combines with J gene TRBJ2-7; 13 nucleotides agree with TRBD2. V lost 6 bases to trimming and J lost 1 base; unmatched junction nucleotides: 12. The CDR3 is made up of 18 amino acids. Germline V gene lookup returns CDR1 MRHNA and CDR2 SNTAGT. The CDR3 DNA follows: TGTGCCAGCAGCGACCTAGGACTAGCGGGAGTTTTTTCCTACGAGCAGTACTTC. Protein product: CASSDLGLAGVFSYEQYF.

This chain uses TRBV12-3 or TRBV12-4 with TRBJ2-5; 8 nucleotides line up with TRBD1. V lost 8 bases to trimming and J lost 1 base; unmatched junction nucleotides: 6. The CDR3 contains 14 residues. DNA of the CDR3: TGTGCCAGCTCAAGCAGGGGGCTCCAAGAGACCCAGTACTTC. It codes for CASSSRGLQETQYF.

CDR3 sequence (DNA): TGTGCCAGCAGTTTAAGGTCGAGGGGCTACACCTTC. Its translation: CASSLRSRGYTF. The chain recombines TRBV28 with TRBJ1-2, with D unclear. Trimming left V 2 bases short and J 8 bases short, with 9 bases between. Germline V gene lookup returns CDR1 MDHEN and CDR2 SYDVKM. The CDR3 consists of 12 residues.

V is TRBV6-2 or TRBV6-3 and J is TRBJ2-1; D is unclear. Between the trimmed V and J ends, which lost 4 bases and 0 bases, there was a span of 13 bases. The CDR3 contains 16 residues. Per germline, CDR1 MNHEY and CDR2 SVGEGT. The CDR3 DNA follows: TGTGCCAGCAGTTTCTTAACCACCAGCTCCTACAATGAGCAGTTCTTC. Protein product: CASSFLTTSSYNEQFF.